The 11 T cell receptor beta chains in this list originate from one sample, sequenced in a study of metastatic and nonmetastatic thyroid tumors. TCRdb re-analyzed the PCR reads using MiXCR. Among 20,000 to 30,000 clones, over 10% were seen once, and the ten largest hold over 4%. Before thyroid surgery, none of the patients had received any treatment. The source material was blood. These receptors all come from a female donor with papillary thyroid cancer or a benign thyroid nodule (not recorded which). Some clones in this sample may be carry-over from other donors' samples.

DNA for the CDR3: TGTGCCAGCTCACCTAACGGACAGTCAGGGGAGCTGTTTTTT. Protein sequence: CASSPNGQSGELFF. J is TRBJ2-2 and V is TRBV18; tentative D call: TRBD1 (6 bases). The V end was cut by 3 bases, the J end by 8 bases, with 13 bases between. Germline V CDR1 and CDR2: KGHSH, LQKENI. This CDR3 has 14 amino acids.

This clone was seen repeatedly, ten times or more. V usage is TRBV12-3 or TRBV12-4 and J usage is TRBJ2-7; TRBD1 aligns across 11 bases. The CDR3 is made up of 14 amino acids. The trim removed 3 bases at V and 5 bases at J, leaving 3 bases unmatched. The CDR3, as DNA: TGTGCCAGCAGTTTTCGGGACAGGGGGAACGAGCAGTACTTC. Amino acids: CASSFRDRGNEQYF.

This clone was detected many times. The chain uses TRBV20-1 and TRBJ2-3; TRBD2 is a possible D gene (6 bases). The CDR3 has 14 residues. Trimming took off 3 bases at V and 5 bases at J, with 15 bases between the two ends. Germline loops: CDR1 DFQATT, CDR2 SNEGSKA (reference sequence). CDR3 nucleotides: TGCAGTGCTAGCCTGGGAGGCCCGGGAGATACGCAGTATTTT. Protein product: CSASLGGPGDTQYF.

This clone was picked up many times. The J gene is TRBJ2-3, the V gene TRBV6-1; D unclear. From germline, CDR1 is MNHNS and CDR2 SASEGT. V gave up 3 bases and J gave up 4 bases, with 11 bases separating them. The CDR3 length is 14 residues. The CDR3 sequence: CASSEVKGPDTQYF. The CDR3 bases are TGTGCCAGCAGTGAGGTAAAGGGCCCAGATACGCAGTATTTT.

Of note for this clone: A much larger clone differs from this one at a single base, so this may be a read error. The J gene is TRBJ2-5, the V gene TRBV7-2, with 9 nucleotides matching TRBD2. CDR1 is SGHTA and CDR2 is FQGNSA in the germline V gene. The CDR3 is made up of 14 amino acids. CDR3 loop: CASSPTSGQENQYF. For the CDR3, the DNA is TGTGCCAGCAGCCCGACTAGCGGACAAGAGAACCAGTACTTC.

A single count supports this clone. V gene TRBV9 combines with J gene TRBJ1-1; 7 nucleotides match TRBD1. Trimming took 3 bases from V and 5 from J; bases not matched to a gene: 10. This CDR3 has 15 residues. Germline V gives CDR1 SGDLS, CDR2 YYNGEE. The CDR3 loop reads CASSARDSGRTEAFF. For the CDR3, the DNA is TGTGCCAGCAGCGCCCGGGACAGCGGGAGAACTGAAGCTTTCTTT.

This clone was counted at least ten times. The V call is TRBV25-1, the J call TRBJ2-2; D not certain. CDR3 length: 15 amino acids. The germline gives CDR1 MGHDK, CDR2 SYGVNS. V gave up 2 bases and J gave up 7 bases, with 14 bases separating them. For the CDR3, the DNA is TGTGCCAGCAGTGAAGTGGGTCTGAGTCGCGGGGAGCTGTTTTTT. Encoded protein: CASSEVGLSRGELFF.

This clone was counted a few times. The CDR3 DNA reads TGTGCCAGTACCGTGAGTGAGGGATGTAACACTGAAGCTTTCTTT. Amino acids: CASTVSEGCNTEAFF. The V and J genes are TRBV19 and TRBJ1-1; D call uncertain. V was cut by 7 bases and J by 2 bases, with 17 bases left in between. Germline V gives CDR1 LNHDA, CDR2 SQIVND (reference sequence). CDR3 size: 15 residues.

This clone was counted ten times or more. V is TRBV5-6 and J is TRBJ2-4; tentative D call: TRBD2 (6 bases). V gave up 4 bases and J gave up 0 bases, with 14 bases separating them. This CDR3 is built from 16 residues. Germline values: CDR1 SGHDT, CDR2 YYEEEE. CDR3 protein: CASSDLGGLAKNIQYF. As DNA, the CDR3 is TGTGCCAGCAGCGACCTGGGGGGTCTAGCCAAAAACATTCAGTACTTC.

The V call is TRBV11-2, the J call TRBJ2-3, with 9 bases matching TRBD2. Per the germline V gene, CDR1 is SGHAT and CDR2 is FQNNGV. This CDR3 comprises 17 residues. V gave up 0 bases and J gave up 4 bases; unmatched junction bases: 8. The CDR3 reads CASSLEVGLALADTQYF. The DNA for the CDR3 is TGTGCCAGCAGCTTAGAGGTGGGACTAGCCCTCGCAGATACGCAGTATTTT.

This clone was recorded many times. V and J are TRBV12-3 or TRBV12-4 and TRBJ1-1, with a possible D match to TRBD1 (6 bases). The CDR3 runs 14 residues. V was trimmed by 5 bases and J by 1 base, leaving 11 bases between them. CDR3 protein: CASSGWTENTEAFF. CDR3 DNA: TGTGCCAGCAGTGGGTGGACAGAGAACACTGAAGCTTTCTTT.